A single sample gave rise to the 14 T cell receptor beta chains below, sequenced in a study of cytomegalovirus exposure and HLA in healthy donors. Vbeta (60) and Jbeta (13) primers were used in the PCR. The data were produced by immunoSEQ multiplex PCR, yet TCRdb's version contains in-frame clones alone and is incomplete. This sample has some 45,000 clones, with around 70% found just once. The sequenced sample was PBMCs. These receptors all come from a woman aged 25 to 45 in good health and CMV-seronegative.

The CDR3 here is CASSRPTGGAVWNEQFF. The CDR3 bases are TGTGCCAGCAGCCGACCAACAGGGGGTGCAGTATGGAATGAGCAGTTCTTC. The J gene is TRBJ2-1, the V gene TRBV7-9; 8 nucleotides align to TRBD1. The CDR3 consists of 17 residues. The J segment lost 7 bases and the V segment lost 5 bases, leaving 16 bases of the junction unmatched. Germline V gene lookup returns CDR1 SEHNR and CDR2 FQNEAQ (reference sequence).

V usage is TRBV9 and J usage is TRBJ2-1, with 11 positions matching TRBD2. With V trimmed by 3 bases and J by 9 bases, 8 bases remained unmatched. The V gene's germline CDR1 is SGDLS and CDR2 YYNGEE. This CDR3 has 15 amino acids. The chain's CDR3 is CASSARGLAGGEQFF. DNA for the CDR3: TGTGCCAGCAGCGCCAGGGGGCTAGCGGGAGGTGAGCAGTTCTTC.

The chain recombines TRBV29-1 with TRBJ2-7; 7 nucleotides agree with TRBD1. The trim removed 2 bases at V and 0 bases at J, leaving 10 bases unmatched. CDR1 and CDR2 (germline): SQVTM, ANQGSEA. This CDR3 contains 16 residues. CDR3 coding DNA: TGCAGCGTTGAAAAAGGAAAGGGGGCACGCTCCTACGAGCAGTACTTC. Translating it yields CSVEKGKGARSYEQYF.

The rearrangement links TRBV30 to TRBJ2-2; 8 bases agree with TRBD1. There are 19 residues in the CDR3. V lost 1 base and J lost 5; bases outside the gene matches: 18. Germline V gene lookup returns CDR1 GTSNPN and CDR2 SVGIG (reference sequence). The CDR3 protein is CAWSAYAAGGAGGTGELFF. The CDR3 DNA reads TGTGCCTGGAGTGCATACGCGGCAGGGGGCGCCGGGGGAACCGGGGAGCTGTTTTTT.

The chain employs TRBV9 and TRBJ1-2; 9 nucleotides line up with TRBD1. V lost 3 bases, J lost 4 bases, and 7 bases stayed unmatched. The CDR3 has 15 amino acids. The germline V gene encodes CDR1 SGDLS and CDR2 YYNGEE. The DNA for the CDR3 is TGTGCCAGCAGCGCCGGAGGGACAGGGAGCTATGGCTACACCTTC. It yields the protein CASSAGGTGSYGYTF.

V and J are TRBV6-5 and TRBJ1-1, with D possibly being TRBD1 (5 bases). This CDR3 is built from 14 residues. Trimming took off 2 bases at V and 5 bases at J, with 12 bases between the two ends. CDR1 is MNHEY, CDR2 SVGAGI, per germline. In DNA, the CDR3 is TGTGCCAGCAGTTACATGCAGGGTAGGACTGAAGCTTTCTTT. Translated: CASSYMQGRTEAFF.

Here the CDR3 reads CSVEGTGGGYTF. In DNA form, the CDR3 reads TGCAGCGTTGAAGGGACAGGAGGGGGCTACACCTTC. The rearrangement links TRBV29-1 to TRBJ1-2; TRBD1 aligns across 7 bases. V trimming: 1 base; J trimming: 8 bases; junction bases outside the gene matches: 4. Germline loops: CDR1 SQVTM, CDR2 ANQGSEA. The CDR3 sequence is 12 residues long.

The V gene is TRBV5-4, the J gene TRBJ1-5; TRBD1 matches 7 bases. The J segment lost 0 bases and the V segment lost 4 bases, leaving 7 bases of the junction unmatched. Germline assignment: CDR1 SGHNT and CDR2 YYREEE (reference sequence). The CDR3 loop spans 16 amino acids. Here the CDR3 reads CASSMGQPSSNQPQHF. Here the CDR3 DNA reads TGTGCCAGCAGCATGGGACAGCCCTCTAGCAATCAGCCCCAGCATTTT.

The DNA for the CDR3 is TGTGCCAGCAGCTTGGTCCTAGCGGAGACCCAGTACTTC. Residues: CASSLVLAETQYF. This sequence joins TRBV5-4 and TRBJ2-5, with D possibly being TRBD2 (6 bases). Germline CDR1 is SGHNT and CDR2 is YYREEE (reference sequence). CDR3 length: 13 amino acids. The ends were cut back, 0 bases at V and 5 bases at J, with 8 bases in the middle. Full variable domain (missing parts from reference TRBV5-4 and TRBJ2-5): ETGVTQSPTHLIKTRGQQVTLRCSSQSGHNTVSWYQQALGQGPQFIFQYYREEENGRGNFPPRFSGLQFPNYSSELNVNALELDDSALYLCASSLVLAETQYFGPGTRLLVL.

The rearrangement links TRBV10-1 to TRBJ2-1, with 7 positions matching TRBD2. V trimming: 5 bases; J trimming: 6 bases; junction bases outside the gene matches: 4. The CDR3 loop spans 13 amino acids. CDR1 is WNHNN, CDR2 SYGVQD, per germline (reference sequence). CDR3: CASSSSGVNEQFF. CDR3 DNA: TGCGCCAGCAGTTCGAGCGGGGTCAATGAGCAGTTCTTC.

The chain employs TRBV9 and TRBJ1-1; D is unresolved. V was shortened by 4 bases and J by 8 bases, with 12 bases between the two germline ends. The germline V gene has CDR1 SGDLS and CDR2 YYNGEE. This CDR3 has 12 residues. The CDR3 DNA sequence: TGTGCCAGCAGCAAAGATCGCGCGGAAGCTTTCTTT. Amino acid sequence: CASSKDRAEAFF.

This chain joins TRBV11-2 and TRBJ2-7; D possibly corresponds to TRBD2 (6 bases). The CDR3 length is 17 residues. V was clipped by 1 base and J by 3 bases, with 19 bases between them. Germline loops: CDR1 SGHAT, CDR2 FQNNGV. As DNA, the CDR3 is TGTGCCAGCAGCTTAGGGGATAGGCCCAGGACTAACTACGAGCAGTACTTC. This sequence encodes CASSLGDRPRTNYEQYF. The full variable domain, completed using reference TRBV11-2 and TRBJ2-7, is EAGVAQSPRYKIIEKRQSVAFWCNPISGHATLYWYQQILGQGPKLLIQFQNNGVVDDSQLPKDRFSAERLKGVDSTLKIQPAKLEDSAVYLCASSLGDRPRTNYEQYFGPGTRLTVT.

The CDR3: CASSSTLRGGTGELFF. In DNA, the CDR3 is TGTGCCAGCAGCTCAACCCTCAGGGGTGGGACCGGGGAGCTGTTTTTT. This chain joins TRBV7-3 and TRBJ2-2; D is perhaps TRBD1 (6 bases). Germline V gene data show CDR1 as SGHTA and CDR2 as FQGTGA. V gave up 4 bases and J gave up 5 bases, with 17 bases separating them. This CDR3 spans 16 amino acids. The full variable domain, completed using reference TRBV7-3 and TRBJ2-2, is GAGVSQTPSNKVTEKGKYVELRCDPISGHTALYWYRQSLGQGPEFLIYFQGTGAADDSGLPNDRFFAVRPEGSVSTLKIQRTERGDSAVYLCASSSTLRGGTGELFFGEGSRLTVL.

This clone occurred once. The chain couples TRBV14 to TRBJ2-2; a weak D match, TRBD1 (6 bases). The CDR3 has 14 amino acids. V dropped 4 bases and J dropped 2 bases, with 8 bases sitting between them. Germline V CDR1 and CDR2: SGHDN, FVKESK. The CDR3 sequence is CASSLGTNTGELFF. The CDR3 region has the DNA TGTGCCAGCAGCCTCGGGACAAACACCGGGGAGCTGTTTTTT.